These 19 T cell receptor beta chains originate from one sample sequenced in a study of blood T cell repertoires in COVID-19. Produced via immunoSEQ multiplex PCR; TCRdb's table is partial and in-frame only. The sample gives under 30,000 clones, more than 80% of which show up once; around 3.5% is in the top ten. Sequencing used peripheral blood. The receptors here all came from a human donor in a cohort sampled during active COVID-19.

This clone was counted between two and nine times. This chain uses TRBV7-2 with TRBJ1-2; D possibly corresponds to TRBD1 (5 bases). The germline V gene encodes CDR1 SGHTA and CDR2 FQGNSA. Between the trimmed V and J ends, which lost 3 bases and 6 bases, there was a span of 11 bases. CDR3 length: 13 residues. As DNA, the CDR3 is TGTGCCAGCAGCTTTGCAGGGAAGGATGGCTACACCTTC. This translates into CASSFAGKDGYTF. The entire variable domain, with the rest obtained from reference TRBV7-2 and TRBJ1-2, is as follows: GAGVSQSPSNKVTEKGKDVELRCDPISGHTALYWYRQSLGQGLEFLIYFQGNSAPDKSGLPSDRFSAERTGGSVSTLTIQRTQQEDSAVYLCASSFAGKDGYTFGSGTRLTVV.

CDR3 loop: CASSAQGTTEAFF. As DNA, the CDR3 is TGTGCCAGCAGTGCACAGGGGACCACTGAAGCTTTCTTT. The V and J genes are TRBV28 and TRBJ1-1; 7 bases are a match to TRBD1. This CDR3 has 13 residues. V dropped 5 bases and J dropped 4; count of bases not matched to a gene: 4. CDR1 and CDR2 from the germline V gene are MDHEN and SYDVKM.

The rearrangement links TRBV3-1 (or the pseudogene TRBV3-2) to TRBJ2-2; 8 bases are a match to TRBD1. V gave up 3 bases and J gave up 5 bases; unmatched junction bases: 5. Germline CDR1 LGHDT, CDR2 YNNKEL (reference sequence). CDR3 size: 15 residues. The CDR3 DNA reads TGTGCCAGCAGCCACTGGCAGGGGGCGACCGGGGAGCTGTTTTTT. It translates to CASSHWQGATGELFF.

The V and J genes are TRBV7-2 and TRBJ1-2; D not certain. The CDR3 length is 13 residues. Germline assignment: CDR1 SGHTA and CDR2 FQGNSA. V was cut by 1 base and J by 6 bases, with 9 bases left in between. Here the CDR3 reads CASSLVGRDGYTF. The CDR3 DNA is TGTGCCAGCAGCTTAGTGGGGAGGGATGGCTACACCTTC.

The chain combines TRBV5-1 with TRBJ2-1; 7 positions match TRBD2. This CDR3 spans 15 amino acids. Germline CDR1 reads SGHRS; CDR2 reads YFSETQ. V lost 2 bases, J lost 4 bases, and 6 bases stayed unmatched. The CDR3 spells CASSFGGIGYNEQFF. The CDR3 DNA reads TGCGCCAGCAGCTTCGGGGGGATCGGGTACAATGAGCAGTTCTTC.

J is TRBJ2-5 and V is TRBV4-1; TRBD2 matches at 8 bases. Per the germline V gene, CDR1 is MGHRA and CDR2 is YSYEKL. J gave up 1 base and V 4 bases, and 2 bases lay outside the gene matches. The CDR3 length is 14 residues. CDR3 nucleotide sequence: TGCGCCAGCAGCCTAGCGGGGCCCCAAGAGACCCAGTACTTC. Translating gives CASSLAGPQETQYF.

V and J are TRBV3-1 (or the pseudogene TRBV3-2) and TRBJ2-1; possible D gene TRBD2, 5 bases. The CDR3 totals 15 residues. Germline CDR1 and CDR2: LGHDT and YNNKEL (reference sequence). Deletions cut 6 bases from V and 1 base from J, with 13 bases between. CDR3 sequence reads: CASRIGRGSYNEQFF. DNA of the CDR3: TGTGCCAGCAGGATTGGACGGGGTTCCTACAATGAGCAGTTCTTC.

The chain uses TRBV25-1 and TRBJ2-7, with TRBD1 matching 8 bases. Germline V gives CDR1 MGHDK, CDR2 SYGVNS. Trimming cost V 4 bases and J 4 bases; bases outside gene matches: 6. The CDR3 totals 14 residues. CDR3 amino acids: CASSAGQGIYEQYF. The CDR3, as DNA: TGTGCCAGCAGTGCTGGACAGGGAATTTACGAGCAGTACTTC.

The chain's CDR3 is CASSSHRGEQETQYF. Written as DNA, the CDR3 is TGCGCCAGCAGCTCACATCGCGGAGAACAAGAGACCCAGTACTTC. This chain connects TRBV5-1 to TRBJ2-5; D uncertain. This CDR3 is 15 amino acids long. CDR1 is SGHRS and CDR2 is YFSETQ in the germline V gene. V was shortened by 3 bases and J by 2 bases, with 14 bases between the two germline ends. Full variable domain (rest looked up from reference TRBV5-1 and TRBJ2-5): KAGVTQTPRYLIKTRGQQVTLSCSPISGHRSVSWYQQTPGQGLQFLFEYFSETQRNKGNFPGRFSGRQFSNSRSEMNVSTLELGDSALYLCASSSHRGEQETQYFGPGTRLLVL.

V is TRBV12-5 and J is TRBJ1-5, with D uncertain. From germline, CDR1 is LGHNT and CDR2 FRNRAP. CDR3 length: 13 residues. V was pared by 0 bases and J by 7 bases, with 7 bases between. In DNA, the CDR3 is TGTGCTAGTGGTTTGGTCTCGGGACAGCCCCAGCATTTT. This sequence encodes CASGLVSGQPQHF.

This clone was counted once. The rearrangement uses TRBV11-2 and TRBJ2-2, with TRBD1 matching 8 bases. The CDR3 is made up of 16 amino acids. The trim removed 5 bases at V and 4 bases at J, leaving 9 bases unmatched. Germline loops: CDR1 SGHAT, CDR2 FQNNGV. The CDR3 reads CASSLRTGKSTGELFF. CDR3 DNA: TGTGCCAGCAGCCTCAGGACAGGGAAGAGCACCGGGGAGCTGTTTTTT. The variable domain in full, with the rest retrieved from reference TRBV11-2 and TRBJ2-2, is EAGVAQSPRYKIIEKRQSVAFWCNPISGHATLYWYQQILGQGPKLLIQFQNNGVVDDSQLPKDRFSAERLKGVDSTLKIQPAKLEDSAVYLCASSLRTGKSTGELFFGEGSRLTVL.

The chain is built from TRBV6-5 and TRBJ1-2, with a weak D call TRBD1 (6 bases). V lost 4 bases and J 3 bases, leaving 15 bases between the germline ends. The CDR3 sequence is 15 residues long. CDR1 is MNHEY and CDR2 is SVGAGI in the germline V gene. CDR3 loop: CASSSQQGIYYGYTF. As DNA, the CDR3 is TGTGCCAGCAGTTCACAGCAGGGGATTTACTATGGCTACACCTTC.

This chain uses TRBV5-1 with TRBJ2-3; a possible D gene is TRBD2 (6 bases). Germline V lookup: CDR1 SGHRS, CDR2 YFSETQ. V was cut by 4 bases and J by 1 base, with 16 bases left in between. The length of the CDR3 is 16 residues. As DNA, the CDR3 is TGCGCCAGCAGCCCCGTAGGTAGCGGAGGCACAGATACGCAGTATTTT. It translates to CASSPVGSGGTDTQYF.

The gene calls are TRBV18 and TRBJ1-3, with TRBD1 identical over 7 bases. The CDR3 has 16 residues. Unmatched junction bases numbered 5, after V lost 3 bases and J lost 0 bases. The germline gives CDR1 KGHSH, CDR2 LQKENI. Written as DNA, the CDR3 is TGTGCCAGCTCACCTCCAGGACAGGCCTCTGGAAACACCATATATTTT. It is translated as CASSPPGQASGNTIYF.

Remarks on this clone: Germline is not matched at one junction end, which may reflect a read error. The V gene is TRBV7-7, the J gene TRBJ2-5; no clear D. The CDR3 has 16 residues. The germline V gene encodes CDR1 SSHAT and CDR2 FNYEAQ (reference sequence). The CDR3 is CASSLGRTVRSETQYF. CDR3 sequence (DNA): TGTGCTAGCAGCTTAGGAAGAACAGTGCGATCGGAGACCCAGTACTTC.

This clone was observed a handful of times. The chain joins TRBV7-8 to TRBJ1-4, with unresolved D. This CDR3 comprises 15 residues. The V gene lost 0 bases and the J gene lost 4 bases, with 9 bases spanning the gap. Germline V gene sequence: CDR1 SGHVS, CDR2 FQNEAQ. The CDR3 DNA is TGTGCCAGCAGCTTAGCGGGAGGGATTAATGAAAAACTGTTTTTT. It is translated as CASSLAGGINEKLFF.

This clone was seen only once. The rearrangement uses TRBV7-2 and TRBJ2-5, with 15 bases lining up with TRBD2. The CDR3 contains 16 residues. Germline CDR1 reads SGHTA; CDR2 reads FQGNSA. Trimming cost V 5 bases and J 4 bases; bases outside gene matches: 5. CDR3 bases: TGTGCCAGCAGCGGGACTAGCGGGGGGTTTGGAGAGACCCAGTACTTC. As protein: CASSGTSGGFGETQYF.

The chain employs TRBV5-1 and TRBJ2-7, with 8 bases aligning to TRBD1. CDR1 SGHRS and CDR2 YFSETQ come from the germline V gene. The CDR3 totals 14 residues. V lost 4 bases to trimming and J lost 5 bases; unmatched junction nucleotides: 8. DNA of the CDR3: TGCGCCAGCAGCACCCGGCAGGGGGCTAACGAGCAGTACTTC. Translated: CASSTRQGANEQYF.

The V gene is TRBV11-2, the J gene TRBJ2-7; TRBD2 matches at 10 bases. The germline V gene encodes CDR1 SGHAT and CDR2 FQNNGV. The trim removed 3 bases at V and 0 bases at J, leaving 8 bases unmatched. This CDR3 contains 17 residues. The CDR3 region has the DNA TGTGCCAGCAGCTTCCTGACTAGCGGGTCCCTCTCCTACGAGCAGTACTTC. The encoded protein is CASSFLTSGSLSYEQYF.